This T cell receptor (beta chain) was identified during a study of sequential checkpoint blockade in melanoma. Looking at the study overall: Patients were randomized 1:1 to nivolumab-then-ipilimumab or ipilimumab-then-nivolumab first-line. Each arm's sequence ended with maintenance nivolumab.

In the case of this clone: Other DNA sequences in the same sample also yield this CDR3.

Noted treatment: randomized to nivolumab then ipilimumab (arm A) or the reverse (arm B). Patients had received no earlier DNA-damaging chemotherapy. Live CD3+CD8+ CD19− CD56− cells were sorted from PBMCs. Method: immunoSEQ multiplex PCR; TCRdb's copy keeps in-frame clones and lacks some. The data hold over 10,000 clones, with about 68% observed a single time. V was clipped by 6 bases and J by 0 bases, with 11 bases between them. Germline V gene sequence: CDR1 LNHNV, CDR2 YYDKDF (reference sequence). The CDR3 spans 15 residues. V usage is TRBV15 and J usage is TRBJ2-2, with D maybe TRBD2 (6 bases). The sample here was CD8+ T cells sorted from blood (inferred from file names), taken from a patient given nivolumab and ipilimumab in sequence. The clonotype comes from a human donor with melanoma. The CDR3, as DNA: TGTGCCACCAGTCCGGGGGTCTCGAACACCGGGGAGCTGTTTTTT. It codes for CATSPGVSNTGELFF. Based on the CDR3 plus reference TRBV15 and TRBJ2-2, the full variable domain is DAMVIQNPRYQVTQFGKPVTLSCSQTLNHNVMYWYQQKSSQAPKLLFHYYDKDFNNEADTPDNFQSRRPNTSFCFLDIRSPGLGDTAMYLCATSPGVSNTGELFFGEGSRLTVL.